This T cell receptor beta chain was recovered during a study of glioma-infiltrating T cells. Notes on the study in general: Above-expected tissue-blood divergence occurred in all gliomas, most in low-grade ones. CDR3 overlap between tissue and blood was very small.

This clonotype was observed at least ten times. Its antigen is unidentified. Trimming removed 4 bases at V and 4 bases at J, with 19 bases between. The length of the CDR3 is 17 residues. Germline CDR1 and CDR2: SNHLY and FYNNEI. Amplification of TCR alpha and beta CDR3 regions from RNA used iRepertoire nested multiplex PCR. Using its own MiXCR run on the multiplex PCR reads, TCRdb lists one record per CDR3 protein. The sample records 4,500 to 7,500 distinct CDR3 sequences, over 25% being singletons. The specimen was glioma tissue, nonneoplastic brain tissue, or PBMCs (not recorded which). The rearrangement joins TRBV2 to TRBJ2-2; D gene ambiguous. The clonotype was recovered from a human donor with low-grade glioma or glioblastoma, undergoing nonglioma brain surgery, or in good health (not recorded which). The CDR3 sequence: CASSAFLRVGLTGELFF. The CDR3 DNA reads as TGTGCCAGCAGTGCCTTCCTTCGAGTCGGGCTCACCGGGGAGCTGTTTTTT.